This entry describes one T cell receptor beta chain. The data were produced by immunoSEQ multiplex PCR, yet TCRdb's version contains in-frame clones alone and is incomplete. The data contain roughly 1,500,000 clones, under 99% of them singletons. Trimming pared 4 bases from V and 1 base from J, leaving 17 bases between. In germline, CDR1 is SGHTA, CDR2 FQGNSA. CDR3 length equals 16 residues. The sample is drawn from a study of shared clonotypes between healthy human individuals. About the research overall: The cohort had a couple of women and a few men, ages 18 to 49.

The sequence was collected from a man aged 25-45 years in good health. The chain links TRBV7-2 to TRBJ2-7; D is perhaps TRBD1 or TRBD2 (5 bases each). The specimen was naive CD4+ T cells sorted from blood. The subset here: CD45RA+ positively selected. CDR3 sequence (DNA): TGTGCCAGCAGCTCCAGGGTGGTTGCGGGTTCCTACGAGCAGTACTTC. As protein: CASSSRVVAGSYEQYF.